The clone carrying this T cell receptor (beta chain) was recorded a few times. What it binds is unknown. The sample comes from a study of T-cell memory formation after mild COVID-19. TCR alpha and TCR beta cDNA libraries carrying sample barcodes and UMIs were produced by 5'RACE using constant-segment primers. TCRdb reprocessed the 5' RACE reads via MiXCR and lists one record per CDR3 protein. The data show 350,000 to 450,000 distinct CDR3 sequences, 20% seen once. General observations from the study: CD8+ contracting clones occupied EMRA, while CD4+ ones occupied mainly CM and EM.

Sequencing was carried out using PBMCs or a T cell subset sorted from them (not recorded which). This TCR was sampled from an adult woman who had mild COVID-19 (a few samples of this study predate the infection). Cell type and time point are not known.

This CDR3 is CASSLGGTGVHEQYF. CDR3 in DNA: TGCGCCAGCAGCTTAGGGGGGACAGGGGTGCACGAGCAGTACTTC. J is TRBJ2-7 and V is TRBV5-1; 10 bases line up with TRBD1. The junction had 7 bases not matched to a gene; V was cut back by 2 bases and J by 5 bases. The length of the CDR3 is 15 residues. CDR1 SGHRS and CDR2 YFSETQ come from the germline V gene. The full variable domain, its missing parts supplied by reference TRBV5-1 and TRBJ2-7, is KAGVTQTPRYLIKTRGQQVTLSCSPISGHRSVSWYQQTPGQGLQFLFEYFSETQRNKGNFPGRFSGRQFSNSRSEMNVSTLELGDSALYLCASSLGGTGVHEQYFGPGTRLTVT.